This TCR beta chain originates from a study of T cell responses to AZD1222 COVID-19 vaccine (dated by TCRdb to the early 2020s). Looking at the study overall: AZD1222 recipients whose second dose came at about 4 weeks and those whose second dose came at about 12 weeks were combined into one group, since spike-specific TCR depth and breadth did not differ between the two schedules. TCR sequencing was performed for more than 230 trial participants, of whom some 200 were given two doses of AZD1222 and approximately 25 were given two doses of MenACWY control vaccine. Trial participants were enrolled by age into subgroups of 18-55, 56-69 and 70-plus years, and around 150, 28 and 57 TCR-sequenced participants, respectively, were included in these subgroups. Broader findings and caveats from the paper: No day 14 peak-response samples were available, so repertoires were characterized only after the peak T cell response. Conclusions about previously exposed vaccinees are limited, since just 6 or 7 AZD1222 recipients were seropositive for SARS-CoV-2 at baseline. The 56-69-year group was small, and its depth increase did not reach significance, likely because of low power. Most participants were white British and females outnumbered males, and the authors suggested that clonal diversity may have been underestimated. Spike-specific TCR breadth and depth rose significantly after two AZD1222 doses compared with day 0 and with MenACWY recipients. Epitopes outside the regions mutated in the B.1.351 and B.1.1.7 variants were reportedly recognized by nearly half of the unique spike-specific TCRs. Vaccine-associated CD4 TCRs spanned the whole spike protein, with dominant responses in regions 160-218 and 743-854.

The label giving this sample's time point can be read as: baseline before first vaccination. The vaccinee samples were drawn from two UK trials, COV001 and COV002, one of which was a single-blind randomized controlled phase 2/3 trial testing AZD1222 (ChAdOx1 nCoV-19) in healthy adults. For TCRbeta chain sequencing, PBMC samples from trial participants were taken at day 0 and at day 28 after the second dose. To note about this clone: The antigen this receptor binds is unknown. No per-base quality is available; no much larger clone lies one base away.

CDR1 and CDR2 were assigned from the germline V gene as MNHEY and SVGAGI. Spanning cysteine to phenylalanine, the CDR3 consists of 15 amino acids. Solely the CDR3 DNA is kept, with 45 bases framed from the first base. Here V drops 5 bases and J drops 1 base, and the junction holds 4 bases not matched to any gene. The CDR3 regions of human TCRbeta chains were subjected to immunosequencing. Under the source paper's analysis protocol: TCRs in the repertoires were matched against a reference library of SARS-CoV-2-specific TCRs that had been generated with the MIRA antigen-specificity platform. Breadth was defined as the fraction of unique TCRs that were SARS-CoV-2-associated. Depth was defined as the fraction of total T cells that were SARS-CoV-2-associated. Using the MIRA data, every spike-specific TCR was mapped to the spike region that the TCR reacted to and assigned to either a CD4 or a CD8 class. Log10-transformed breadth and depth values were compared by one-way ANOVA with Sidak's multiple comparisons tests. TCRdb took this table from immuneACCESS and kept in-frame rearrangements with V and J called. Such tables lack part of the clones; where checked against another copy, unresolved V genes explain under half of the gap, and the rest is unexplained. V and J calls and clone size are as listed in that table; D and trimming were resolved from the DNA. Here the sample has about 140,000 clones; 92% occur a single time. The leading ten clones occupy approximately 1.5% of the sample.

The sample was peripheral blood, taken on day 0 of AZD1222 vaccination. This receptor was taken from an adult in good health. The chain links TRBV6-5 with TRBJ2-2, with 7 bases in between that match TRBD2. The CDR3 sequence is CASSNGGGNTGELFF. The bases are TGTGCCAGCAGTAATGGGGGGGGGAACACCGGGGAGCTGTTTTTT.